This TCR beta chain was recovered during a study of monozygotic twins with inflammatory bowel disease. Blood samples measuring 2.5 ml were taken per donor. cDNA encoding TCRalpha and TCRbeta underwent two nested PCRs of approximately 16 and 10 cycles, each of which was followed by bead purification. TCRdb re-called the 5' RACE reads, yielding one record per CDR3 amino acid sequence without DNA. Its listing shows approximately 200,000 distinct CDR3 sequences. Sequenced: blood. The source of this sequence is a human donor with ulcerative colitis or Crohn's disease, or a healthy co-twin of an affected twin (not recorded which).

The CDR3 here is CASSSRDSSYEQYF. The chain has TRBV7-3 and TRBJ2-7; TCRdb picks TRBD1, but there is no DNA to check that call. CDR1 is SGHTA, CDR2 FQGTGA, per germline. This CDR3 comprises 14 residues. The full variable domain, in which reference TRBV7-3 and TRBJ2-7 provide the parts outside the CDR3, is GAGVSQTPSNKVTEKGKYVELRCDPISGHTALYWYRQSLGQGPEFLIYFQGTGAADDSGLPNDRFFAVRPEGSVSTLKIQRTERGDSAVYLCASSSRDSSYEQYFGPGTRLTVT.